This TCR beta chain emerged from a study of blood T cells in healthy people across ages. Study findings and constraints: There were more naive CD4+ cells and higher diversity in long-lived donors than in aged donors.

The CDR3 runs 14 residues. From germline, CDR1 is LGHNA and CDR2 YNFKEQ. V was shortened by 8 bases and J by 0 bases, with 13 bases between the two germline ends. A remark on this clonotype: No antigen is known for it.

The second PCR ran about 6 to 11 cycles with a sample-barcoded 5' primer and J-beta primers. TCRdb passed the 5' RACE reads through MiXCR, listing each CDR3 protein once. The sample holds about a million distinct CDR3 sequences, about 48% seen once. This chain connects TRBV4-2 to TRBJ1-2; perhaps TRBD1 as D (5 bases). This sequence originates from a man under 40 in good health. Specimen: blood. CDR3: CASDRDGANYGYTF. The CDR3 nucleotides read TGTGCCAGCGACCGGGACGGTGCTAACTATGGCTACACCTTC.